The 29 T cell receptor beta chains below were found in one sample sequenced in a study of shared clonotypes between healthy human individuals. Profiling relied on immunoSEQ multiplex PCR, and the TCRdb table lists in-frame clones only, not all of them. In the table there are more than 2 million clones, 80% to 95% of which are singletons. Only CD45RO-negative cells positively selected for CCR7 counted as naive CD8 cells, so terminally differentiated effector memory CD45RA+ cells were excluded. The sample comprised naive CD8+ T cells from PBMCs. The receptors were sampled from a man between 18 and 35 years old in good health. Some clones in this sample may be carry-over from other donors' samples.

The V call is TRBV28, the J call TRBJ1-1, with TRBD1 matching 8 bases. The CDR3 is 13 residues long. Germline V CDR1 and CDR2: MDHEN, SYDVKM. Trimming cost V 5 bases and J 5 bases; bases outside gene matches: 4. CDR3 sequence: CASSRQGTTEAFF. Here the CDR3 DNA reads TGTGCCAGCAGTAGACAGGGGACAACTGAAGCTTTCTTT. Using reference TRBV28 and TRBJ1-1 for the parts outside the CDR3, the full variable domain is DVKVTQSSRYLVKRTGEKVFLECVQDMDHENMFWYRQDPGLGLRLIYFSYDVKMKEKGDIPEGYSVSREKKERFSLILESASTNQTSMYLCASSRQGTTEAFFGQGTRLTVV.

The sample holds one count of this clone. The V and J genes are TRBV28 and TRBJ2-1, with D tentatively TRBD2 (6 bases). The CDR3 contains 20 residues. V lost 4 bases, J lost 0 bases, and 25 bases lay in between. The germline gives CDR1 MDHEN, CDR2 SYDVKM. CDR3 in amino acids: CASSYPDHLITRDSYNEQFF. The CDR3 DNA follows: TGTGCCAGCAGTTACCCTGACCACTTGATAACGCGGGACTCCTACAATGAGCAGTTCTTC.

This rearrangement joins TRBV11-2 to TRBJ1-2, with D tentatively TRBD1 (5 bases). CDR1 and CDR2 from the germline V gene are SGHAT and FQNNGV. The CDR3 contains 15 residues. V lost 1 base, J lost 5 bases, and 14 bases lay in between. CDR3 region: CASSLAGRVRYGYTF. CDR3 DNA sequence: TGTGCCAGCAGCTTAGCAGGCAGGGTCCGGTATGGCTACACCTTC.

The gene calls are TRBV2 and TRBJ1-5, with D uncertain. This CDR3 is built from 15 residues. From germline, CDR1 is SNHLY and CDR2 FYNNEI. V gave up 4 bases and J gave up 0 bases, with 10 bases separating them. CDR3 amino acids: CASSGDFLSNQPQHF. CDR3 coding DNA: TGTGCCAGCAGTGGGGATTTCCTTAGCAATCAGCCCCAGCATTTT.

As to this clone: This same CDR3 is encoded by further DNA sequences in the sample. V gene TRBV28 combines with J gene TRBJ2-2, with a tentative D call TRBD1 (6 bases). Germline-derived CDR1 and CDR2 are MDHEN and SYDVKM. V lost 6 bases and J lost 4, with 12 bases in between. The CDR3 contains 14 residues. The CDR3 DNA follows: TGTGCCAGCAGCCTCACAGGGAGCACCGGGGAGCTGTTTTTT. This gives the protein CASSLTGSTGELFF.

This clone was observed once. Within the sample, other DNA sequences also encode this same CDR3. This CDR3 is CASSPDSSGANVLTF. The CDR3 DNA reads as TGTGCCAGCTCACCCGACAGCTCTGGGGCCAACGTCCTGACTTTC. V gene TRBV18 combines with J gene TRBJ2-6; maybe TRBD1 (5 bases). V was clipped by 3 bases and J by 0 bases, with 6 bases between them. Looked up from germline, CDR1 is KGHSH and CDR2 is LQKENI. The CDR3 is made up of 15 amino acids.

The CDR3 loop is CASSYGGAGNEQFF. In DNA, the CDR3 is TGTGCCAGCAGTTACGGGGGAGCAGGAAATGAGCAGTTCTTC. This sequence joins TRBV6-5 and TRBJ2-1, with D perhaps being TRBD1 or TRBD2 (5 bases each). Looked up from germline, CDR1 is MNHEY and CDR2 is SVGAGI. The CDR3 consists of 14 residues. The germline V and J ends were trimmed by 2 bases and 7 bases, with 12 bases remaining between them.

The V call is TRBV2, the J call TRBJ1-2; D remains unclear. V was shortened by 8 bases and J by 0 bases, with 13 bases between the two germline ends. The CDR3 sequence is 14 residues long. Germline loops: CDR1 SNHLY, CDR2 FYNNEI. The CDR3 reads CASDHGSANYGYTF. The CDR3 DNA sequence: TGTGCCAGCGATCATGGGAGCGCTAACTATGGCTACACCTTC.

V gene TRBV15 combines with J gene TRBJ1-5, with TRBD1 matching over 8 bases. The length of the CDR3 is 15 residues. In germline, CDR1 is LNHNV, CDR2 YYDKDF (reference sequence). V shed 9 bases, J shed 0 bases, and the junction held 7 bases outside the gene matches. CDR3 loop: CATHITGGSNQPQHF. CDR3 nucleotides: TGTGCCACTCACATAACAGGGGGTAGCAATCAGCCCCAGCATTTT.

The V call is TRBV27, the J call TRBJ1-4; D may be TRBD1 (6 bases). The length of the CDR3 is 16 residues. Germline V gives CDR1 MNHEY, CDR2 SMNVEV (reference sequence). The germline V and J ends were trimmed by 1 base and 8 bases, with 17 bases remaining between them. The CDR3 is CASSLLTGPTFEKLFF. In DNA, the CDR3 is TGTGCCAGCAGTTTATTAACAGGGCCTACTTTCGAAAAACTGTTTTTT.

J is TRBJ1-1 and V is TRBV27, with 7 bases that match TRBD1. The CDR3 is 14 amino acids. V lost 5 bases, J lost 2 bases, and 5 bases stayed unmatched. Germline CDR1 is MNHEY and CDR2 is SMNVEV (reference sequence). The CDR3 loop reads CASSITGANTEAFF. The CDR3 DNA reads TGTGCCAGCAGTATAACAGGGGCCAACACTGAAGCTTTCTTT.

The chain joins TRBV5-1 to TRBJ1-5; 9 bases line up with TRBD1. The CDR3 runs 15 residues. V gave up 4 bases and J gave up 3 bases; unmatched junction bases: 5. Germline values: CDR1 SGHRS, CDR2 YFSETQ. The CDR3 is CASSRDRDYNQPQHF. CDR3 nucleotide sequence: TGCGCCAGCAGCCGGGACAGGGACTACAATCAGCCCCAGCATTTT.

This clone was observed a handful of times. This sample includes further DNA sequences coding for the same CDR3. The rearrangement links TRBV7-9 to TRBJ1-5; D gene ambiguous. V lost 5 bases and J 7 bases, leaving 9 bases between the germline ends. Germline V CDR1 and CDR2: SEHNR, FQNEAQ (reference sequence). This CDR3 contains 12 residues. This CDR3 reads CASSAGSQPQHF. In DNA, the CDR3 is TGTGCCAGCAGCGCCGGGAGCCAGCCCCAGCATTTT.

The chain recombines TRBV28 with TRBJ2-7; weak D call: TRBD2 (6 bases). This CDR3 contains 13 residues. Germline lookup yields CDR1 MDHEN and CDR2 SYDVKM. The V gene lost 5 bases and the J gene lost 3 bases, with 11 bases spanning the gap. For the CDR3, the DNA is TGTGCCAGCAGTCACATCGGGGGCTACGAGCAGTACTTC. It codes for CASSHIGGYEQYF.

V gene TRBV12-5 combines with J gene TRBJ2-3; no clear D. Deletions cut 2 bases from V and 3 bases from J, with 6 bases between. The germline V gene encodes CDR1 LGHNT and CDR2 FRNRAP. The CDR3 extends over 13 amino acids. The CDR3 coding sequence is TGTGCTAGTGGTTTGCGTGTTACAGATACGCAGTATTTT. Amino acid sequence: CASGLRVTDTQYF.

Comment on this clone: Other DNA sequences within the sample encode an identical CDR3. CDR3 nucleotides: TGTGCCAGCAGTGAACAGGGGGTTAACTATGGCTACACCTTC. It is translated as CASSEQGVNYGYTF. The chain has TRBV6-1 and TRBJ1-2; TRBD1 aligns across 7 bases. The V gene's germline CDR1 is MNHNS and CDR2 SASEGT. The CDR3 has 14 residues. J gave up 1 base and V 2 bases, and 1 base lay outside the gene matches.

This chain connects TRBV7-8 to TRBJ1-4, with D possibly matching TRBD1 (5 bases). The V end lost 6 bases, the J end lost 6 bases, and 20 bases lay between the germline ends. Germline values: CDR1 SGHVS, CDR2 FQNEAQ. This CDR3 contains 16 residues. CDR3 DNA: TGTGCCAGCAGGCACGGTTTGGGGGGGGATGATGAAAAACTGTTTTTT. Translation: CASRHGLGGDDEKLFF.

CDR3 sequence: CASSLSGQARTDTQYF. DNA of the CDR3: TGTGCCAGCAGCTTATCGGGACAGGCCCGCACAGATACGCAGTATTTT. The chain links TRBV11-2 to TRBJ2-3; TRBD1 agrees at 8 bases. The germline V gene encodes CDR1 SGHAT and CDR2 FQNNGV. The V segment lost 2 bases and the J segment 1 base; nucleotides outside the gene matches: 5. This CDR3 comprises 16 residues.

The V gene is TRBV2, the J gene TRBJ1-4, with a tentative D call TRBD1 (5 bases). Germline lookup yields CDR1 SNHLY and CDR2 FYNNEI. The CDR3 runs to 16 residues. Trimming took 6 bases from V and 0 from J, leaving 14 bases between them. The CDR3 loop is CASSQGRLTTNEKLFF. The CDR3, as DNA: TGTGCCAGCAGCCAGGGACGGCTCACAACTAATGAAAAACTGTTTTTT.

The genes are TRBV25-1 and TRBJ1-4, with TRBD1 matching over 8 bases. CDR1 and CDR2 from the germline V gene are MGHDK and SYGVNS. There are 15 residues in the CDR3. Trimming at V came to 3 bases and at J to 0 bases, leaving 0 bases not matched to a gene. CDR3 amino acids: CASSEGQATNEKLFF. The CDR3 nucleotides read TGTGCCAGCAGTGAGGGACAGGCAACTAATGAAAAACTGTTTTTT.

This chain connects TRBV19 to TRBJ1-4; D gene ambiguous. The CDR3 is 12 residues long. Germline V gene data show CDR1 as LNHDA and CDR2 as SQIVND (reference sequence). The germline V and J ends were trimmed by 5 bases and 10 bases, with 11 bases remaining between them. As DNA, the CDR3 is TGTGCCAGTAGTTCGACTTGGGGAAAACTGTTTTTT. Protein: CASSSTWGKLFF.

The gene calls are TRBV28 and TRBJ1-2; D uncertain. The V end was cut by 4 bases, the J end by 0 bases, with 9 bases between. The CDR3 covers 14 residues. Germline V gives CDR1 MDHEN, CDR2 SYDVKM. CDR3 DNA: TGTGCCAGCAGTTCCAGCATTACTAACTATGGCTACACCTTC. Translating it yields CASSSSITNYGYTF.

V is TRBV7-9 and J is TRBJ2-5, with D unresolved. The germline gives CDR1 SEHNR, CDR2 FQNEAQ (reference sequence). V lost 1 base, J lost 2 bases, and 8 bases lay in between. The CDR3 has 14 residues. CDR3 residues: CASSLGSEQETQYF. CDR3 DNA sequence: TGTGCCAGCAGCTTAGGTTCCGAACAAGAGACCCAGTACTTC. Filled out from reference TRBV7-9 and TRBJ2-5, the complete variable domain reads DTGVSQNPRHKITKRGQNVTFRCDPISEHNRLYWYRQTLGQGPEFLTYFQNEAQLEKSRLLSDRFSAERPKGSFSTLEIQRTEQGDSAMYLCASSLGSEQETQYFGPGTRLLVL.

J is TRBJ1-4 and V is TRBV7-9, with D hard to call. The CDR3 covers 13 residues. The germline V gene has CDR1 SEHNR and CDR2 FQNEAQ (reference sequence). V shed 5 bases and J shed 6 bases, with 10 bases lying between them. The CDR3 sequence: CASSVDPDEKLFF. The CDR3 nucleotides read TGTGCCAGCAGCGTCGACCCTGATGAAAAACTGTTTTTT. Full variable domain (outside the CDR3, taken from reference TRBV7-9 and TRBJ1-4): DTGVSQNPRHKITKRGQNVTFRCDPISEHNRLYWYRQTLGQGPEFLTYFQNEAQLEKSRLLSDRFSAERPKGSFSTLEIQRTEQGDSAMYLCASSVDPDEKLFFGSGTQLSVL.

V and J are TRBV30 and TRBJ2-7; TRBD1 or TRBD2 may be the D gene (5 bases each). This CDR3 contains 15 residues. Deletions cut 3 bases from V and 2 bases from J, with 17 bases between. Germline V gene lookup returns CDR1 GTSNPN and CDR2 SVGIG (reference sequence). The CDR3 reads CAWSEGTGPTYEQYF. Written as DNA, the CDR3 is TGTGCCTGGAGCGAGGGAACGGGGCCAACCTACGAGCAGTACTTC.

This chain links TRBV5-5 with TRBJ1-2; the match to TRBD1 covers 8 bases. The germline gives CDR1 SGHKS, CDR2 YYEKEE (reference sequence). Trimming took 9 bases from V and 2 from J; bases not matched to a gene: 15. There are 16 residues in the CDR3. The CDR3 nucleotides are TGTGCCACCCACCCGCCAGGGGGCAGGGCAAACTATGGCTACACCTTC. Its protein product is CATHPPGGRANYGYTF. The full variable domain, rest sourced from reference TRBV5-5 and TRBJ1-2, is DAGVTQSPTHLIKTRGQQVTLRCSPISGHKSVSWYQQVLGQGPQFIFQYYEKEERGRGNFPDRFSARQFPNYSSELNVNALLLGDSALYLCATHPPGGRANYGYTFGSGTRLTVV.

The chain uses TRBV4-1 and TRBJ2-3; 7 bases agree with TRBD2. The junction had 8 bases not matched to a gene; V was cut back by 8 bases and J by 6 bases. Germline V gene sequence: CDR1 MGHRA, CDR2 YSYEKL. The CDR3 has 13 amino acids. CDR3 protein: CASRGLVSDTQYF. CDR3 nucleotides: TGCGCCAGCCGTGGACTAGTCTCTGATACGCAGTATTTT.

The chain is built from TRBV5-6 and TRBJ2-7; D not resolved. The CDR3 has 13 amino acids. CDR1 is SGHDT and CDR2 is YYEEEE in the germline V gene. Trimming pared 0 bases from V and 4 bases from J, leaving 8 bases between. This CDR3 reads CASSLDGEYEQYF. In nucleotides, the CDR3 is TGTGCCAGCAGCTTGGATGGGGAATACGAGCAGTACTTC.

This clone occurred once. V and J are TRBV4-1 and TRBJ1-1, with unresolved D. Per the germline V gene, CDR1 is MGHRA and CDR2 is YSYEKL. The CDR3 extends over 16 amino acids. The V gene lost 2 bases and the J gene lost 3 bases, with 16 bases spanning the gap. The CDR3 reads CASSQLGGPFDTEAFF. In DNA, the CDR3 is TGCGCCAGCAGCCAACTAGGAGGGCCCTTTGACACTGAAGCTTTCTTT.